Given below is one T cell receptor beta chain in context. The data were produced by immunoSEQ multiplex PCR, yet TCRdb's version contains in-frame clones alone and is incomplete. This sample has about 190,000 clones, with 85% to 90% found just once. This CDR3 is built from 12 residues. V shed 3 bases and J shed 2 bases, with 2 bases lying between them. The sample is drawn from a study of blood T cell repertoires in COVID-19. Study at large: PBMCs, B-cell-depleted T cells, or T cells were the source of the cDNA or gDNA that made up the material.

The sequenced sample was peripheral blood. The chain uses TRBV12-3 or TRBV12-4 and TRBJ1-5, with no clear D. The clonotype comes from a man over 45 with acute or convalescent COVID-19. CDR3: CASSFGNQPQHF. The DNA for the CDR3 is TGTGCCAGCAGTTTCGGCAATCAGCCCCAGCATTTT.